These T cell receptor beta chains were read from a single sample in a study of molecular identifiers for immune sequencing clone quantification. TCRdb reanalysed the PCR reads using MiXCR and keeps one entry per CDR3 protein. The sample includes 600,000 to 650,000 distinct CDR3 sequences, about 20% of them seen just once. The source material was naive CD8+ T cells from blood, with Jurkat cell RNA spiked in. The receptor source for this set is a human donor in good health. Some libraries in this study had Jurkat cell RNA spiked in. Both conserved end residues are part of each CDR3. D genes are given only for firm matches. Expanded clones get a size class; other rows say once, few or many, or leave the size out.

TRBV2,TRBJ2-5,many,.,TGTGCCAGCGACCCCGAGTACCAAGAGACCCAGTACTTC,CASDPEYQETQYF
TRBV6-2/TRBV6-3,TRBJ1-1,.,.,TGTGCCAGCAGTTCTACGATGAACACTAAAGCTTTCTTT,CASSSTMNTKAFF
TRBV6-2/TRBV6-3,TRBJ2-7,many,.,TGTGCCAGCAGGACCGCGGGCCGATTAGGCGAGCAGTACTTC,CASRTAGRLGEQYF
TRBV10-3,TRBJ2-7,many,.,TGTGCCACCTTAAGCCTGGCGGCGGACGAGCAGTACTTC,CATLSLAADEQYF
TRBV6-6,TRBJ2-7,many,.,TGTGCCAGCAGCGGGGGCGAGTACGAGCAGTACTTC,CASSGGEYEQYF
TRBV19,TRBJ2-1,.,.,TGTGCCAGCACCGAAACGGATAGCTCCTACAATGAGCAGTTCTTC,CASTETDSSYNEQFF
TRBV11-2,TRBJ2-5,.,.,TGTGCCAGCAGCTTAGTATTGAGGGCCCAAGAGACCCAGTACTTC,CASSLVLRAQETQYF
TRBV24-1,TRBJ2-2,many,.,TGTGCCACCAGTGCTGCAGGGTTCATGGGAACCGGGGAGCTGTTTTTT,CATSAAGFMGTGELFF
TRBV4-3,TRBJ1-1,many,.,TGCGCCAGCAGCCCCTATACAGTGACGAACACTGAAGCTTTCTTT,CASSPYTVTNTEAFF
TRBV9,TRBJ2-3,many,.,TGTGCCAGCAGCGCCGAGGGACTTCGCATTAGCACAGATACGCAGTATTTT,CASSAEGLRISTDTQYF
TRBV4-1,TRBJ2-7,many,TRBD1,TGCGCCAGCAGCCAATCCGGGACAGGGACCTACGAGCAGTACTTC,CASSQSGTGTYEQYF
TRBV4-2,TRBJ2-7,many,TRBD1,TGTGCCAGCAGCCAAGTCGGGACAGGGTACGAGCAGTACTTC,CASSQVGTGYEQYF
TRBV14,TRBJ2-7,.,.,TGTGCCAGCAGCCAAGGGATGGGATCCTTTTACGAGCAGTACTTC,CASSQGMGSFYEQYF
TRBV6-5,TRBJ2-1,many,.,TGTGCCAGCAGGGGGTGGCGGACGGGTGAGGGTAGTGAGCAGTTCTTC,CASRGWRTGEGSEQFF
TRBV11-3,TRBJ2-5,.,TRBD2,TGTGCCAGCAGCCCCGGGACTAGAAACGGGGAGACCCAGTACTTC,CASSPGTRNGETQYF
TRBV7-2,TRBJ2-3,many,.,TGTGCCAGCAGCTTGGGGGCGGGGACCACAGATACGCAGTATTTT,CASSLGAGTTDTQYF
TRBV12-3/TRBV12-4,TRBJ1-2,many,.,TGTGCCAGCAGTGCCGTTGGAGGCGTAATCTATGGCTACACCTTC,CASSAVGGVIYGYTF
TRBV11-2,TRBJ2-3,.,.,TGTGCCAGCAGCTTAGGGGGCGGTTGGGCAGATACGCAGTATTTT,CASSLGGGWADTQYF
TRBV15,TRBJ2-7,few,.,TGTGCCACCAGCAGAGAAGTATCCGTGAGCTCCTACGAGCAGTACTTC,CATSREVSVSSYEQYF
TRBV7-9,TRBJ2-2,many,TRBD1,TGTGCCAGCAGCTTAGTGGGGACAGCCGGGGAGCTGTTTTTT,CASSLVGTAGELFF
TRBV14,TRBJ2-7,.,TRBD2,TGTGCCAGCAGCCCTTTAGAAGCGGGAGGGAGCTCCTACGAGCAGTACTTC,CASSPLEAGGSSYEQYF
TRBV6-5,TRBJ2-5,many,.,TGTGCCAGCAGCTTGAGACAGGTCCAAGAGACCCAGTACTTC,CASSLRQVQETQYF